The next 10 T cell receptor beta chains were all read from a single sample in a study of post-analysis software for immune sequencing data. Study-wide results and caveats: Four to six TRBV segments were more frequent in patients than controls; TRBV5-6, TRBV5-1 and TRBV20-1 belonged to this group.

The library was made from cDNA and included unique molecular identifiers. TCRdb passed the PCR reads through MiXCR, listing each CDR3 protein once. This table holds a few hundred thousand distinct CDR3 sequences, 36% found once. The antigens of these receptors remain unknown. The sample was blood. Receptors originate from a girl aged 10-17 years with multiple sclerosis.

This chain connects TRBV2 to TRBJ2-7, with D possibly being TRBD2 (5 bases). Trimming left V 8 bases short and J 5 bases short, with 10 bases between. CDR3 length: 11 residues. Germline loops: CDR1 SNHLY, CDR2 FYNNEI. This CDR3 is CASGGGDEQYF. As DNA, the CDR3 is TGTGCCAGCGGAGGTGGGGACGAGCAGTACTTC.

V and J are TRBV2 and TRBJ1-1; D not resolved. In germline, CDR1 is SNHLY, CDR2 FYNNEI. The CDR3 extends over 11 amino acids. V lost 7 bases, J lost 6 bases, and 9 bases lay in between. This chain's CDR3 is CASNPEPEAFF. In DNA, the CDR3 is TGTGCCAGCAACCCCGAGCCTGAAGCTTTCTTT.

Details on this clonotype: This may be a read error, as it is one base from a much larger clone. The rearrangement joins TRBV20-1 to TRBJ2-7; D is unclear. CDR3 length: 12 amino acids. Germline CDR1 reads DFQATT; CDR2 reads SNEGSKA (reference sequence). Trimming shortened V by 2 bases and J by 7 bases, and 12 bases separated the two germline ends. CDR3 region: CSARLVSQEQYV. The CDR3 region has the DNA TGCAGTGCTAGACTTGTCTCACAAGAGCAGTACGTC.

This clonotype was recorded many times. The CDR3 is CASSPPGGMDPYGYTF. In nucleotides, the CDR3 is TGTGCCAGCAGTCCCCCCGGCGGAATGGACCCCTATGGCTACACCTTC. The genes are TRBV27 and TRBJ1-2; unclear D gene. With 5 bases removed from V and 4 bases from J, the gap between germline ends came to 20 bases. The germline gives CDR1 MNHEY, CDR2 SMNVEV (reference sequence). This CDR3 is 16 amino acids long.

This clonotype came up a few times. Just one base apart from a much larger clone, this may be a read error. This chain links TRBV5-1 with TRBJ2-7, with 7 bases lining up with TRBD1. The CDR3 runs 14 residues. Germline V gene data show CDR1 as SGHRS and CDR2 as YFSETQ. J was trimmed by 7 bases and V by 5 bases; bases with no gene match: 12. The CDR3 DNA follows: TGCGCCAGCAGTCTAAGACAGGGAAGCAATGAGCAGTACTTC. This sequence encodes CASSLRQGSNEQYF.

This rearrangement joins TRBV20-1 to TRBJ2-3; 12 bases are a match to TRBD2. CDR1 DFQATT and CDR2 SNEGSKA come from the germline V gene (reference sequence). The CDR3 totals 19 residues. After removal of 5 bases from V and 3 bases from J, the junction contained 18 bases not matched to a gene. The CDR3 spells CSALDPGLAGKASTDTQYF. The CDR3 nucleotides read TGCAGTGCTCTTGACCCTGGACTAGCGGGGAAGGCTAGTACAGATACGCAGTATTTT.

This chain joins TRBV4-2 and TRBJ1-6; 7 bases align to TRBD1. V gave up 1 base and J gave up 10 bases; unmatched junction bases: 7. The CDR3 has 15 amino acids. CDR1 LGHNA and CDR2 YNFKEQ come from the germline V gene. The DNA of the CDR3 is TGTGCCAGCAGCCAAGGGCGACAGGGTGGCTCACCCCTCCACTTT. Translated, it gives CASSQGRQGGSPLHF.

This clonotype came up many times. V and J are TRBV4-1 and TRBJ2-5, with 9 bases identical to TRBD1. The V segment lost 4 bases and the J segment 5 bases; nucleotides outside the gene matches: 17. The CDR3 loop spans 18 amino acids. The V gene's germline CDR1 is MGHRA and CDR2 YSYEKL. The CDR3 protein is CASSLDSRGTGIGETQYF. The CDR3 nucleotides read TGCGCCAGCAGCCTAGACTCCCGGGGGACAGGGATAGGCGAGACCCAGTACTTC.

This clonotype was seen ten or more times. The rearrangement uses TRBV7-8 and TRBJ2-7, with D perhaps matching TRBD1 (6 bases). There are 15 residues in the CDR3. Deletions cut 6 bases from V and 1 base from J, with 16 bases between. Germline V CDR1 and CDR2: SGHVS, FQNEAQ. CDR3 coding DNA: TGTGCCAGCAGGACAGAGGGGGACGCTTCCTACGAGCAGTACTTC. This sequence encodes CASRTEGDASYEQYF.

The genes are TRBV6-1 and TRBJ1-1; D remains ambiguous. The CDR3 contains 15 residues. V gave up 2 bases and J gave up 5 bases, with 15 bases separating them. The germline CDR1 and CDR2 sequences are MNHNS and SASEGT. CDR3 coding DNA: TGTGCCAGCAGTGAAATCTGGCAGCTCCGGACTGAAGCTTTCTTT. Its protein product is CASSEIWQLRTEAFF.